This T cell receptor (beta chain) originates from a study of cytomegalovirus exposure and HLA in healthy donors. Vbeta (60) and Jbeta (13) primers were used in the PCR. TCRdb's table, derived via immunoSEQ multiplex PCR, lists solely in-frame clones and lacks some. The table has 270,000 or so clones, around 90% seen once. To note about this clone: The antigen remains undetermined.

V gave up 1 base and J gave up 3 bases, with 11 bases separating them. The length of the CDR3 is 14 residues. Germline V gene data show CDR1 as SGDLS and CDR2 as YYNGEE. Overall study findings and caveats: Cytomegalovirus association was assigned to about 150 TCR beta chains. An analysis done earlier found most TCR beta V segments productive about 90% or about 30% of the time.

Sequenced input: PBMCs. The chain joins TRBV9 to TRBJ2-7; D is undetermined. The TCR was taken from a girl between 2 and 10 years old in good health and CMV-seronegative. In DNA form, the CDR3 reads TGTGCCAGCAGCGTATCTGACTCTCACTACGAGCAGTACTTC. Protein: CASSVSDSHYEQYF.